The clone carrying this T cell receptor beta chain was counted a single time. Reverse transcription of 0.5 to 1 ug RNA used random hexamers. TCRdb recomputed calls from the immunoSEQ multiplex PCR reads with MiXCR, one row per CDR3 protein. The sample consists of 120,000 to 150,000 distinct CDR3 sequences, almost 96% of them appearing once. This sample was included in a study of CD8 T cells in Susac syndrome. The CDR3 loop spans 11 amino acids. V trimming: 6 bases; J trimming: 8 bases; junction bases outside the gene matches: 4. The germline V gene encodes CDR1 SQVTM and CDR2 ANQGSEA. Material for sequencing was CD4+ T cells from PBMCs. The rearrangement uses TRBV29-1 and TRBJ2-1, with 7 bases lining up with TRBD2. The TCR was taken from a human donor with Susac syndrome. CDR3 DNA: TGCAGCGTCGGGGGGTGGGATGAGCAGTTCTTC. Translation: CSVGGWDEQFF.